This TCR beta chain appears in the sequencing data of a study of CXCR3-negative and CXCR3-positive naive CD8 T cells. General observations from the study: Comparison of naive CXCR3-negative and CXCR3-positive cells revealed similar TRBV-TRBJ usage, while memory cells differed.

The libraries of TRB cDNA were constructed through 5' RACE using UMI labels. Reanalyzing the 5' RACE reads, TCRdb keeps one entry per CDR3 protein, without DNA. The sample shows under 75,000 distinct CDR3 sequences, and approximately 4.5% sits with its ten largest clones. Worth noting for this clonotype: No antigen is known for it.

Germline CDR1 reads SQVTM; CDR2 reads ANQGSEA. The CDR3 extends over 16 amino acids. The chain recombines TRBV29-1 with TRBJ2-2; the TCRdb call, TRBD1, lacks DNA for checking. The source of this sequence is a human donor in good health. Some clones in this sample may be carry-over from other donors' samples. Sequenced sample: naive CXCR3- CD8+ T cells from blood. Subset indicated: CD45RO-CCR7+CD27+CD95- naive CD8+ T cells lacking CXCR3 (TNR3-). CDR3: CSVEEGEGTNTGELFF.